This TCR beta chain was identified in a study of cytomegalovirus exposure and HLA in healthy donors. Study-level results: It emerged from a later analysis that several of the most significant clusters appeared to be linked to common viral pathogens. By HLA locus, TCR association rates varied in a later analysis, with DRB1 showing the most and HLA-C the fewest. The study put under 200 TCR beta chains on its list as cytomegalovirus-associated. Published work reported that the classifier diagnosed cytomegalovirus status with high specificity and sensitivity.

PCR employed 60 Vbeta and 13 Jbeta primers. TCRdb's table, derived via immunoSEQ multiplex PCR, lists solely in-frame clones and lacks some. The profile covers about 150,000 clones, with 60% to 75% appearing a single time and 1.5% to 2% taken by the ten largest. With regard to this clone: Its target is unknown.

This receptor was taken from a human donor in good health. Input material: PBMCs.

The CDR3 DNA reads TGTGCCAGCAGCCCGTCGGGACTAGCGGGAGGGCAGTACTTC. This translates into CASSPSGLAGGQYF. V gene TRBV7-2 combines with J gene TRBJ2-7, with 15 bases identical to TRBD2. There are 14 residues in the CDR3. Germline V gives CDR1 SGHTA, CDR2 FQGNSA. The J segment lost 9 bases and the V segment lost 5 bases, leaving 5 bases of the junction unmatched.